This T cell receptor (beta chain) is from a study of cytomegalovirus exposure and HLA in healthy donors. Study outcomes and limitations: Sequencing depth roughly uniform across donors was assumed in presence/absence analyses. According to a later analysis, donors in an Asian-associated ancestry cluster reportedly had fewer N-insertions than the 666-donor mean. The authors enumerated 164 TCR beta chains as linked to cytomegalovirus.

CDR1 and CDR2 from the germline V gene are GTSNPN and SVGIG (reference sequence). This CDR3 contains 15 residues. Trimming cost V 6 bases and J 0 bases, with 14 bases left between them. The PCR employed 60 Vbeta primers together with 13 Jbeta primers. Sequencing used immunoSEQ multiplex PCR; TCRdb keeps in-frame clones, though not all of them. The repertoire holds 150,000 or so clones, with approximately 80% as singletons. Remarks on this clone: Its cognate antigen is unknown.

The sequence was collected from a man between 18 and 35 years old in good health and CMV-seronegative. This chain connects TRBV30 to TRBJ1-4, with unresolved D. Material for sequencing was PBMCs. CDR3 DNA: TGTGCCTGCATGCGACACACCGCAACTAATGAAAAACTGTTTTTT. As protein: CACMRHTATNEKLFF.